This TCR beta chain was retrieved from a study of monozygotic twins with inflammatory bowel disease. Germline lookup yields CDR1 KGHSH and CDR2 LQKENI. This CDR3 is built from 16 residues. Amplification used two nested PCRs: 16 cycles, then about 10 cycles, on TCRalpha/TCRbeta cDNA. From its re-call of the 5' RACE reads, TCRdb lists each CDR3 protein once, without DNA. The table counts over 150,000 distinct CDR3 sequences; roughly 2.4% lies in the top ten. Sequencing input: blood. The source is a human donor with ulcerative colitis or Crohn's disease, or a healthy co-twin of an affected twin (not recorded which). The chain recombines TRBV18 with TRBJ2-3; TCRdb gives TRBD1 as the D gene, but with no DNA this cannot be confirmed. This CDR3 reads CASSPREETDTDTQYF.